Each of the 21 T cell receptor beta chains below was sequenced from the same sample in a study of blood T cell repertoires in COVID-19. The assay was immunoSEQ multiplex PCR, and TCRdb's table has in-frame clones only and misses some. The sample includes about 43,000 clones, 65% to 85% of them seen just once. Sequencing used peripheral blood. The origin of the receptors is a man older than 75 in a cohort sampled during active COVID-19.

For the CDR3, the DNA is TGCGCCAGCAGTCGGGACAGTAACTATGGCTACACCTTC. Its translation is CASSRDSNYGYTF. This chain uses TRBV5-1 with TRBJ1-2; 7 bases match TRBD1. The trim removed 5 bases at V and 1 base at J, leaving 2 bases unmatched. From germline, CDR1 is SGHRS and CDR2 YFSETQ. This CDR3 is 13 amino acids long.

The chain links TRBV10-3 to TRBJ2-7; the match to TRBD1 covers 8 bases. V dropped 5 bases and J dropped 3; count of bases not matched to a gene: 3. Germline V gene lookup returns CDR1 ENHRY and CDR2 SYGVKD. The CDR3 length is 13 residues. CDR3 loop: CAISRGQDYEQYF. CDR3 coding DNA: TGTGCCATCAGTAGGGGACAGGACTACGAGCAGTACTTC.

The CDR3: CASSQAQGTETQYF. The DNA for the CDR3 is TGTGCCAGCAGCCAAGCACAGGGGACGGAGACCCAGTACTTC. The chain recombines TRBV3-1 (or the pseudogene TRBV3-2) with TRBJ2-5; 7 nucleotides agree with TRBD1. The CDR3 is 14 residues long. Germline lookup yields CDR1 LGHDT and CDR2 YNNKEL (reference sequence). V lost 1 base and J lost 5; bases outside the gene matches: 4.

This clone occurred a few times. The chain joins TRBV7-8 to TRBJ1-2, with D maybe TRBD1 (5 bases). The V gene's germline CDR1 is SGHVS and CDR2 FQNEAQ. CDR3 length: 16 amino acids. V was shortened by 5 bases and J by 8 bases, with 24 bases between the two germline ends. Here the CDR3 reads CASSPYAGTEGRGYTF. DNA of the CDR3: TGTGCCAGCAGCCCTTATGCCGGGACTGAGGGGCGAGGCTACACCTTC.

CDR3 DNA sequence: TGTGCCAGCAGCCTCTACAAGGGGAACTACGAGCAGTACTTC. It translates to CASSLYKGNYEQYF. V is TRBV3-1 (or the pseudogene TRBV3-2) and J is TRBJ2-7; a weak D match, TRBD1 (5 bases). V gave up 4 bases and J gave up 3 bases, with 13 bases separating them. This CDR3 is 14 amino acids long. Germline loops: CDR1 LGHDT, CDR2 YNNKEL (reference sequence).

This rearrangement joins TRBV6-4 to TRBJ2-2; 7 positions match TRBD1. V shed 5 bases, J shed 1 base, and the junction held 4 bases outside the gene matches. The CDR3 has 15 amino acids. The germline V gene has CDR1 MRHNA and CDR2 SNTAGT. In nucleotides, the CDR3 is TGTGCCAGCAGTCCACAGGGGTTGAACACCGGGGAGCTGTTTTTT. Its protein product is CASSPQGLNTGELFF.

The sample holds one count of this clone. This chain connects TRBV29-1 to TRBJ1-1; the match to TRBD1 covers 8 bases. From germline, CDR1 is SQVTM and CDR2 ANQGSEA. J gave up 4 bases and V 3 bases, and 4 bases lay outside the gene matches. The CDR3 length is 13 residues. CDR3 loop: CSVEDRVFTEAFF. DNA of the CDR3: TGCAGCGTTGAGGACAGGGTATTCACTGAAGCTTTCTTT.

This chain joins TRBV5-5 and TRBJ1-2; 9 bases agree with TRBD1. CDR3 length equals 16 residues. Germline V CDR1 and CDR2: SGHKS, YYEKEE (reference sequence). V lost 4 bases, J lost 5 bases, and 12 bases stayed unmatched. CDR3 loop: CASSLGQGAPEYGYTF. The CDR3 bases are TGTGCCAGCAGCCTGGGACAGGGAGCCCCGGAATATGGCTACACCTTC. The full variable domain, its missing parts supplied by reference TRBV5-5 and TRBJ1-2, is DAGVTQSPTHLIKTRGQQVTLRCSPISGHKSVSWYQQVLGQGPQFIFQYYEKEERGRGNFPDRFSARQFPNYSSELNVNALLLGDSALYLCASSLGQGAPEYGYTFGSGTRLTVV.

The J gene is TRBJ1-1, the V gene TRBV5-1, with 8 bases matching TRBD1. The CDR3 sequence is 14 residues long. The germline V gene has CDR1 SGHRS and CDR2 YFSETQ. V was clipped by 4 bases and J by 4 bases; unmatched bases: 6. The CDR3 nucleotides are TGCGCCAGCAGCACCGGACAGGGTGGCACTGAAGCTTTCTTT. It is translated as CASSTGQGGTEAFF.

This sequence joins TRBV5-1 and TRBJ2-1, with a tentative D call TRBD2 (5 bases). Germline values: CDR1 SGHRS, CDR2 YFSETQ. V shed 2 bases and J shed 4 bases, with 10 bases lying between them. CDR3 length: 14 amino acids. CDR3 amino acids: CASSFSTSYNEQFF. CDR3 DNA: TGCGCCAGCAGCTTTAGTACTAGTTACAATGAGCAGTTCTTC.

V gene TRBV5-4 combines with J gene TRBJ1-1; the match to TRBD1 covers 7 bases. Germline CDR1 and CDR2: SGHNT and YYREEE (reference sequence). With 4 bases clipped from V and 1 base from J, the junction kept 4 bases outside the gene matches. CDR3 length: 14 amino acids. Here the CDR3 reads CASSRGGANTEAFF. In DNA, the CDR3 is TGTGCCAGCAGCAGAGGGGGCGCGAACACTGAAGCTTTCTTT.

CDR3 sequence: CASSLWGQGYSPLHF. Written as DNA, the CDR3 is TGTGCCAGCAGCTTGTGGGGACAGGGGTATTCACCCCTCCACTTT. This chain uses TRBV6-5 with TRBJ1-6, with 10 bases lining up with TRBD1. This CDR3 is built from 15 residues. The J segment lost 8 bases and the V segment lost 6 bases, leaving 7 bases of the junction unmatched. CDR1 is MNHEY and CDR2 is SVGAGI in the germline V gene.

The J gene is TRBJ2-7, the V gene TRBV6-5; D remains unclear. This CDR3 has 11 amino acids. In germline, CDR1 is MNHEY, CDR2 SVGAGI. Trimming stripped 7 bases from V and 3 bases from J, with 7 bases between. CDR3 amino acids: CASMRSYEQYF. CDR3 nucleotide sequence: TGTGCCAGCATGCGGAGCTACGAGCAGTACTTC.

J is TRBJ2-5 and V is TRBV9, with a weak D call TRBD1 (6 bases). The CDR3 consists of 13 residues. Per germline, CDR1 SGDLS and CDR2 YYNGEE. Trimming pared 8 bases from V and 2 bases from J, leaving 13 bases between. CDR3 coding DNA: TGTGCCAGGCCACAGGGACGGCAAGAGACCCAGTACTTC. It translates to CARPQGRQETQYF.

This clone was observed once. The J gene is TRBJ2-3, the V gene TRBV15; the D gene is possibly TRBD1 (5 bases). Germline CDR1 reads LNHNV; CDR2 reads YYDKDF (reference sequence). Trimming cost V 3 bases and J 3 bases, with 7 bases left between them. The CDR3 extends over 13 amino acids. The CDR3 DNA sequence: TGTGCCACCAGCAGGGCAGGGACAGATACGCAGTATTTT. This translates into CATSRAGTDTQYF.

This clone has only one observation. V and J are TRBV3-1 (or the pseudogene TRBV3-2) and TRBJ2-5; a weak D match, TRBD1 (5 bases). The germline gives CDR1 LGHDT, CDR2 YNNKEL (reference sequence). The CDR3 covers 16 residues. The germline V and J ends were trimmed by 0 bases and 4 bases, with 15 bases remaining between them. As DNA, the CDR3 is TGTGCCAGCAGCCAAGATCTTGGCAGGGTATTAGAGACCCAGTACTTC. Translation gives CASSQDLGRVLETQYF.

J is TRBJ2-2 and V is TRBV6-6; 7 nucleotides match TRBD1. Germline values: CDR1 MNHNY, CDR2 SVGAGI (reference sequence). The V segment lost 7 bases and the J segment 5 bases; nucleotides outside the gene matches: 10. The CDR3 spans 15 residues. CDR3 sequence reads: CASTEQGSRTGELFF. The CDR3 nucleotides are TGTGCCAGCACCGAACAGGGGTCCCGAACCGGGGAGCTGTTTTTT.

J is TRBJ1-5 and V is TRBV15; perhaps TRBD1 as D (5 bases). Germline V gene data show CDR1 as LNHNV and CDR2 as YYDKDF (reference sequence). Trimming pared 0 bases from V and 0 bases from J, leaving 9 bases between. This CDR3 is 16 amino acids long. CDR3 protein: CATSRDRGYSNQPQHF. The CDR3, as DNA: TGTGCCACCAGCAGAGATCGGGGGTATAGCAATCAGCCCCAGCATTTT.

This clone was recorded once. The rearrangement uses TRBV5-6 and TRBJ1-1; the D gene is possibly TRBD1 (5 bases). Trimming stripped 7 bases from V and 1 base from J, with 14 bases between. CDR1 is SGHDT, CDR2 YYEEEE, per germline. This CDR3 contains 14 residues. The CDR3 reads CASGQGIGNTEAFF. The CDR3, as DNA: TGTGCCAGCGGGCAGGGTATCGGGAACACTGAAGCTTTCTTT. The full variable domain, in which reference TRBV5-6 and TRBJ1-1 provide the parts outside the CDR3, is DAGVTQSPTHLIKTRGQQVTLRCSPKSGHDTVSWYQQALGQGPQFIFQYYEEEERQRGNFPDRFSGHQFPNYSSELNVNALLLGDSALYLCASGQGIGNTEAFFGQGTRLTVV.

CDR3 DNA: TGTGCCAGCAGTGACCGGGGACAGGGGGCGGGAGCTTTCTTT. Amino acid sequence: CASSDRGQGAGAFF. The gene calls are TRBV2 and TRBJ1-1; 12 bases map to TRBD1. From germline, CDR1 is SNHLY and CDR2 FYNNEI. After removal of 3 bases from V and 10 bases from J, the junction contained 6 bases not matched to a gene. The CDR3 has 14 residues. Drawing the rest from reference TRBV2 and TRBJ1-1, the complete variable domain is EPEVTQTPSHQVTQMGQEVILRCVPISNHLYFYWYRQILGQKVEFLVSFYNNEISEKSEIFDDQFSVERPDGSNFTLKIRSTKLEDSAMYFCASSDRGQGAGAFFGQGTRLTVV.

This clone was found a few times. The chain combines TRBV4-2 with TRBJ1-6; 7 positions agree with TRBD1. Germline V lookup: CDR1 LGHNA, CDR2 YNFKEQ. Germline trimming cut 3 bases from V and 9 bases from J; bases unmatched to any gene: 11. The CDR3 extends over 16 amino acids. This chain's CDR3 is CASSHPNTGDGSPLHF. CDR3 coding DNA: TGTGCCAGCAGCCATCCCAACACAGGGGACGGTTCACCCCTCCACTTT.